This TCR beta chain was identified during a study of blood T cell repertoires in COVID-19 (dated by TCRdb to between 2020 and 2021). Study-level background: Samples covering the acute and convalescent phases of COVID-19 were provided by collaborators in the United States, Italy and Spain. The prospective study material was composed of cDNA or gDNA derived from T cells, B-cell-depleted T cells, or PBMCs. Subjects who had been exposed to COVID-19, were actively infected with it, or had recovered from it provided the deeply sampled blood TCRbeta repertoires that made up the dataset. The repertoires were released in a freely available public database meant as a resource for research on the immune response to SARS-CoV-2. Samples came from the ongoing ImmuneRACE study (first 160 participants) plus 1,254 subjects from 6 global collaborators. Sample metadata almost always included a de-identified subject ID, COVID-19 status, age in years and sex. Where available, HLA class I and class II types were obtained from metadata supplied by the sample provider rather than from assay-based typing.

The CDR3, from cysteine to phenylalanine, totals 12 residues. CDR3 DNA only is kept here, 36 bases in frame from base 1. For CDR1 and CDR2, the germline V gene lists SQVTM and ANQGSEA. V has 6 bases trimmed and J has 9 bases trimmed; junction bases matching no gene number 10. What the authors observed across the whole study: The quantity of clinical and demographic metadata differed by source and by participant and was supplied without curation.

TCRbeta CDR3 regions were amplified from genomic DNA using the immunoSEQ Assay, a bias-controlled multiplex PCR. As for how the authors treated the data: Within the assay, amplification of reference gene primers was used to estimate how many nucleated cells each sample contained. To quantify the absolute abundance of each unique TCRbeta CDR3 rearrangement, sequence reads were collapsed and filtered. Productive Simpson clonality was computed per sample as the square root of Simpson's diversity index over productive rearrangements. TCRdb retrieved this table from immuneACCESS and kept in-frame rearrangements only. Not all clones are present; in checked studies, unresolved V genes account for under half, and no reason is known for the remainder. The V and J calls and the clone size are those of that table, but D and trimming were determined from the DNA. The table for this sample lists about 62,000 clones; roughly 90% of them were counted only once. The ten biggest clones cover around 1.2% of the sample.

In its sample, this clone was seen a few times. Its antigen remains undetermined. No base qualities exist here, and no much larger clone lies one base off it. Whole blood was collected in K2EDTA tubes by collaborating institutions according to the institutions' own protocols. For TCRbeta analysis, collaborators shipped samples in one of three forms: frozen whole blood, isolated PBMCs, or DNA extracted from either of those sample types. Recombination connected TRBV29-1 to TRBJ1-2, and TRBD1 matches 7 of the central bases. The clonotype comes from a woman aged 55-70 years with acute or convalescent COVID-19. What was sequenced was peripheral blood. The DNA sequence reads TGCAGCGTGGATGGACAGGCGATAAGCTACACCTTC. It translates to CSVDGQAISYTF.